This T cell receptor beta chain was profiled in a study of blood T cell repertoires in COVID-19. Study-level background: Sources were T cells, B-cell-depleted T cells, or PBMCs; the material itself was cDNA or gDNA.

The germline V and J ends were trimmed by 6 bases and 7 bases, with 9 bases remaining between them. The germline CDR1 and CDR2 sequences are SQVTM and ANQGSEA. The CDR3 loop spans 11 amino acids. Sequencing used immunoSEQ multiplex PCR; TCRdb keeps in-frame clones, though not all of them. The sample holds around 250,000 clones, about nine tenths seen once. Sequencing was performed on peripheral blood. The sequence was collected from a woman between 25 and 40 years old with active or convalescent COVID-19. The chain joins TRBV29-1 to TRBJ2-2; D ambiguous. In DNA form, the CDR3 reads TGCAGCGTGAACGGGTACGGGGAGCTGTTTTTT. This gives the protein CSVNGYGELFF.